A selection of T cell receptor beta chains follows, all from one sample in a study of cytomegalovirus exposure and HLA in healthy donors. TCRdb's copy holds only in-frame clones and misses some; the assay was immunoSEQ multiplex PCR. The sample includes roughly 150,000 clones, less than 85% seen only once; the top ten take 2.1%. Material: PBMCs. Receptors originate from a woman in her sixties in good health and CMV-seropositive. Both conserved end residues are part of each CDR3. D genes are given only for firm matches. Clone size is stated in some rows and not others, as once, few, many or a class when expanded.

>-|TRBV9|TRBJ2-3|-
TGTGCCAGCAGCGTAGGGGGCGGCCTCACAGATACGCAGTATTTT
CASSVGGGLTDTQYF
>TRBD1|TRBV5-4|TRBJ1-1|-
TGTGCCAGCAGCCCCGAAACAGGGGGGAGGAACACTGAAGCTTTCTTT
CASSPETGGRNTEAFF
>-|TRBV6-1|TRBJ2-3|-
TGTGCCAGCAGTGAAAATTCAGGGAACCCCACAGATACGCAGTATTTT
CASSENSGNPTDTQYF
>-|TRBV28|TRBJ1-2|-
TGTGCCAGCAGCCCCAGGGATTCGGGAGGTAACTATGGCTACACCTTC
CASSPRDSGGNYGYTF
>-|TRBV28|TRBJ1-1|-
TGTGCCAGCAGCTTTATCAGGGCCGGTGAAGCTTTCTTT
CASSFIRAGEAFF
>-|TRBV27|TRBJ2-7|-
TGTGCCAGCAGTCCCCGAGGGGGACACAACTCCTACGAGCAGTACTTC
CASSPRGGHNSYEQYF
>-|TRBV28|TRBJ1-4|few
TGTGCCAGCTCCCTGGGGGGGTTAACTAATGAAAAACTGTTTTTT
CASSLGGLTNEKLFF
>TRBD2|TRBV7-3|TRBJ2-1|-
TGTGCCAGCAGCTATGAGGCTAGCGGGTCTCGTGAGCAGTTCTTC
CASSYEASGSREQFF
>-|TRBV21-1|TRBJ1-1|-
TGTGCCAGCAGCAAATTTGGGGACAGCCCTGAGAACACTGAAGCTTTCTTT
CASSKFGDSPENTEAFF
>TRBD2|TRBV6-5|TRBJ2-3|-
TGTGCCAGCAGTTACAGAGCGGGAAAGGATACGCAGTATTTT
CASSYRAGKDTQYF
>TRBD1|TRBV10-3|TRBJ2-7|few
TGTGCCATCAGCGGGACAGGGACGTCCTACGAGCAGTACTTC
CAISGTGTSYEQYF
>-|TRBV18|TRBJ2-7|-
TGTGCCAGCTCACAACCCAGCTCCTACGAGCAGTACTTC
CASSQPSSYEQYF
>-|TRBV10-1|TRBJ1-2|-
TGCGCCAGCAGTGAAGGGGGAAGCTATGGCTACACCTTC
CASSEGGSYGYTF
>-|TRBV5-1|TRBJ1-3|-
TGCGCCAGCAGCTTGTACTCTGGAAACACCATATATTTT
CASSLYSGNTIYF
>-|TRBV5-1|TRBJ2-3|-
TGCGCCAGCAGCTTCGGAACAGTCACAGATACGCAGTATTTT
CASSFGTVTDTQYF
>-|TRBV27|TRBJ1-1|-
TGTGCCAGCAGTTTATCGAGGAACACTGAAGCTTTCTTT
CASSLSRNTEAFF
>TRBD1|TRBV2|TRBJ1-5|few
TGTGCCAGCAGAGCAGGGACAGGGCCTAGCAATCAGCCCCAGCATTTT
CASRAGTGPSNQPQHF
>TRBD2|TRBV14|TRBJ2-3|-
TGTGCCAGCAGCCAGGGAGGGGTGCTACGGACAGATACGCAGTATTTT
CASSQGGVLRTDTQYF
>-|TRBV6-5|TRBJ2-3|-
TGTGCCAGCAGTTTGACACTTAGCACAGATACGCAGTATTTT
CASSLTLSTDTQYF